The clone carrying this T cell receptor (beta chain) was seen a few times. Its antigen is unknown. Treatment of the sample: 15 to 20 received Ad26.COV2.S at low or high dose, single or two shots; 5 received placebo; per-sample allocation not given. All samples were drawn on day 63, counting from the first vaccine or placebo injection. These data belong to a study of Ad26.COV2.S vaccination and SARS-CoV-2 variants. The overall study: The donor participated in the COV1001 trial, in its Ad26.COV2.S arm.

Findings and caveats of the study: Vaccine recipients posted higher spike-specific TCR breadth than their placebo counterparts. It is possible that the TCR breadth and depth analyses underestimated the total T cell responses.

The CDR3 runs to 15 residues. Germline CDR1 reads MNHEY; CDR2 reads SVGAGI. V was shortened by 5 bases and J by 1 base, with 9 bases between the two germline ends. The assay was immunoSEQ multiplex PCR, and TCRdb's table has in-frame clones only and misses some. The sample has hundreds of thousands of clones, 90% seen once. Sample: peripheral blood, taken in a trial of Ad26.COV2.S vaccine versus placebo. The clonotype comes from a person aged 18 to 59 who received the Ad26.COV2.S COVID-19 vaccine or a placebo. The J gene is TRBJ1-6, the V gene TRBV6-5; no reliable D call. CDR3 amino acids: CASSRRKSYNSPLHF. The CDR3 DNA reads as TGTGCCAGCAGTCGGAGGAAGTCCTATAATTCACCCCTCCACTTT.